These 23 T cell receptor beta chains share one sample of origin, sequenced in a study of human T cells and chemical hapten exposure (dated by TCRdb to the early 2020s). The time point tag for this specimen amounts to: pre-sensitization, week 0. Taken with the paper, the label for treatment or condition translates to: therapeutic diphenylcyclopropenone sensitization with weekly scalp DPC. The library was made by RACE. The listed sequencing device is NextSeq 500. TCRdb applied fastp at Q25 and MiXCR to the public reads, then kept only in-frame beta chains. Rows merge per CDR3 protein into single entries with the most common DNA and genes. Within this sample are roughly 250,000 distinct CDR3 sequences, with approximately 8.4% of them counted one time only. The ten largest clonotypes hold over 2% of the sample. Specimen: whole blood, collected in connection with sensitization to the hapten diphenylcyclopropenone (DPC). These receptors came from a woman between 40 and 50 years old with alopecia areata. Some clones in this sample may be carry-over from other donors' samples.

The chain carries TRBV2 and TRBJ1-5; a weak D match, TRBD1 (5 bases). V was clipped by 10 bases and J by 4 bases, with 17 bases between them. CDR3 length: 14 residues. Per the germline V gene, CDR1 is SNHLY and CDR2 is FYNNEI. Here the CDR3 DNA reads TGTGCCACCACCAGGGAGAGCCCAAATCAGCCCCAGCATTTT. It encodes CATTRESPNQPQHF.

This clonotype was counted ten times or more. This sequence joins TRBV20-1 and TRBJ2-1, with 11 bases that match TRBD2. Per germline, CDR1 DFQATT and CDR2 SNEGSKA (reference sequence). This CDR3 has 14 residues. The V segment lost 6 bases and the J segment 7 bases; nucleotides outside the gene matches: 8. The CDR3 DNA is TGCAGTGCCATACTAGCGGGAGAACTAAATGAGCAGTTCTTC. This sequence encodes CSAILAGELNEQFF.

J is TRBJ2-1 and V is TRBV9, with D possibly being TRBD1 (6 bases). The CDR3 sequence is 13 residues long. Germline V gene data show CDR1 as SGDLS and CDR2 as YYNGEE. V dropped 3 bases and J dropped 8 bases, with 12 bases sitting between them. CDR3 region: CASSADSWDEQFF. The DNA of the CDR3 is TGTGCCAGCAGCGCGGACAGCTGGGATGAGCAGTTCTTC.

At least ten counts were recorded for this clonotype. The chain uses TRBV10-3 and TRBJ2-2, with D possibly being TRBD1 (6 bases). Germline V gene lookup returns CDR1 ENHRY and CDR2 SYGVKD. Trimming took off 10 bases at V and 1 base at J, with 16 bases between the two ends. The CDR3 covers 15 residues. The CDR3 nucleotides read TGTGCCACTTCACATCGGGACAAGAACACCGGGGAGCTGTTTTTT. Amino acids: CATSHRDKNTGELFF.

This clonotype was recorded at least ten times. The chain links TRBV6-2 or TRBV6-3 to TRBJ2-7; D gene uncertain. There are 14 residues in the CDR3. Germline V gene sequence: CDR1 MNHEY, CDR2 SVGEGT. The V and J ends lost 3 bases and 1 base respectively, with 10 bases between them. The CDR3 sequence is CASSYSRQSYEQYF. Written as DNA, the CDR3 is TGTGCCAGCAGTTATTCGAGGCAATCCTACGAGCAGTACTTC.

This clonotype was found a few times. The chain carries TRBV7-2 and TRBJ1-1, with unresolved D. Germline values: CDR1 SGHTA, CDR2 FQGNSA. The CDR3 has 13 residues. V dropped 2 bases and J dropped 3 bases, with 7 bases sitting between them. The DNA for the CDR3 is TGTGCCAGCAGCTTACCGCAGTACACTGAAGCTTTCTTT. Protein product: CASSLPQYTEAFF.

The chain joins TRBV9 to TRBJ2-2, with TRBD2 matching 10 bases. This CDR3 is built from 18 residues. Unmatched junction bases numbered 11, after V lost 1 base and J lost 5 bases. Germline V gene lookup returns CDR1 SGDLS and CDR2 YYNGEE. The CDR3 here is CASSVLAGAFLRTGELFF. The CDR3 DNA reads as TGTGCCAGCAGCGTACTAGCGGGAGCGTTCCTGAGAACCGGGGAGCTGTTTTTT.

The chain uses TRBV6-5 and TRBJ1-4, with a possible D match to TRBD1 (5 bases). Germline loops: CDR1 MNHEY, CDR2 SVGAGI. The CDR3 extends over 14 amino acids. V lost 10 bases to trimming and J lost 4 bases, with 16 bases between them. CDR3 loop: CATSPTDFNEKLFF. The CDR3 region has the DNA TGTGCCACCTCACCGACAGATTTTAATGAAAAACTGTTTTTT.

This clonotype was seen a handful of times. The genes are TRBV12-3 or TRBV12-4 and TRBJ1-1; no reliable D call. V gave up 3 bases and J gave up 2 bases, with 10 bases separating them. The CDR3 runs 14 residues. The CDR3 DNA follows: TGTGCCAGCAGTTTCGGTCCCAGCAACACTGAAGCTTTCTTT. Protein sequence: CASSFGPSNTEAFF.

The rearrangement joins TRBV5-1 to TRBJ2-3; TRBD2 matches 13 bases. CDR3 length: 17 amino acids. In germline, CDR1 is SGHRS, CDR2 YFSETQ. Unmatched junction bases numbered 7, after V lost 4 bases and J lost 2 bases. The CDR3 coding sequence is TGCGCCAGCAGCCCGCAGGGACTAGCGGGAAACACAGATACGCAGTATTTT. Translating gives CASSPQGLAGNTDTQYF.

This clonotype was detected only a few times. J is TRBJ2-7 and V is TRBV28, with TRBD2 identical over 10 bases. The CDR3 covers 15 residues. With 5 bases clipped from V and 1 base from J, the junction kept 5 bases outside the gene matches. Germline V gene lookup returns CDR1 MDHEN and CDR2 SYDVKM. The DNA for the CDR3 is TGTGCCAGCAGTCCCAGCGGGAGGGGATCCTACGAGCAGTACTTC. It is translated as CASSPSGRGSYEQYF.

The chain is built from TRBV28 and TRBJ2-3; D not resolved. The V gene lost 6 bases and the J gene lost 2 bases, with 9 bases spanning the gap. The CDR3 length is 13 residues. In germline, CDR1 is MDHEN, CDR2 SYDVKM. The CDR3 DNA sequence: TGTGCCAGCAGCCCCCTTTTCACAGATACGCAGTATTTT. Its translation: CASSPLFTDTQYF.

This clonotype was observed many times. The V call is TRBV20-1, the J call TRBJ1-5; possible D gene TRBD1, 5 bases. V dropped 0 bases and J dropped 3 bases, with 9 bases sitting between them. This CDR3 is 14 amino acids long. The V gene's germline CDR1 is DFQATT and CDR2 SNEGSKA (reference sequence). CDR3 coding DNA: TGCAGTGCTAGAGATGGGACGTCCAATCAGCCCCAGCATTTT. It encodes CSARDGTSNQPQHF.

The CDR3 here is CASRKTTSGSNTGELFF. DNA of the CDR3: TGTGCCAGCAGAAAAACGACTAGCGGCTCGAACACCGGGGAGCTGTTTTTT. J is TRBJ2-2 and V is TRBV6-5; 9 bases fit TRBD2. Germline V gene sequence: CDR1 MNHEY, CDR2 SVGAGI. Germline trimming cut 6 bases from V and 0 bases from J; bases unmatched to any gene: 8. The CDR3 contains 17 residues.

This clonotype showed up many times. The chain has TRBV29-1 and TRBJ2-5; no definite D call. This CDR3 region has 12 residues. Germline V gene lookup returns CDR1 SQVTM and CDR2 ANQGSEA. V was shortened by 4 bases and J by 1 base, with 7 bases between the two germline ends. The DNA for the CDR3 is TGCAGCGTTGTAAACAGCCAAGAGACCCAGTACTTC. Translation: CSVVNSQETQYF.

This clonotype was counted ten times or more. V gene TRBV20-1 combines with J gene TRBJ2-1, with 7 bases that match TRBD2. Germline lookup yields CDR1 DFQATT and CDR2 SNEGSKA (reference sequence). Trimming removed 6 bases from V and 0 bases from J; junction bases left unmatched: 5. The CDR3 runs to 14 residues. Here the CDR3 reads CSAIKRDSYNEQFF. The CDR3 DNA is TGCAGTGCCATAAAGCGGGACTCCTACAATGAGCAGTTCTTC.

This rearrangement joins TRBV9 to TRBJ1-1; tentative D call: TRBD1 (5 bases). From germline, CDR1 is SGDLS and CDR2 YYNGEE. The CDR3 is 12 amino acids. V was pared by 3 bases and J by 11 bases, with 14 bases between. CDR3 DNA sequence: TGTGCCAGCAGCGCCTCTCAGGGAGGTGCTTTCTTT. Protein: CASSASQGGAFF.

This clonotype came up a few times. The CDR3 is CASRLPGTGDNSPLHF. The CDR3 DNA reads TGTGCCAGCAGACTCCCCGGGACAGGGGACAATTCACCCCTCCACTTT. The rearrangement joins TRBV7-9 to TRBJ1-6; 10 bases agree with TRBD1. Germline assignment: CDR1 SEHNR and CDR2 FQNEAQ (reference sequence). This CDR3 contains 16 residues. With V trimmed by 6 bases and J by 7 bases, 9 bases remained unmatched.

V is TRBV20-1 and J is TRBJ1-4; D is unresolved. This CDR3 region has 13 residues. V was shortened by 3 bases and J by 8 bases, with 13 bases between the two germline ends. In germline, CDR1 is DFQATT, CDR2 SNEGSKA (reference sequence). As DNA, the CDR3 is TGCAGTGCTAGTCAGACGACTCGGGAAAAACTGTTTTTT. It specifies CSASQTTREKLFF.

This clonotype was found a few times. The V call is TRBV11-1, the J call TRBJ2-1; D not resolved. The germline V gene has CDR1 SGHAT and CDR2 FQDESV (reference sequence). Trimming stripped 2 bases from V and 8 bases from J, with 10 bases between. The CDR3 is 13 residues long. The CDR3 is CASSLSLGHEQFF. The CDR3 region has the DNA TGTGCCAGCAGCTTATCACTCGGCCATGAGCAGTTCTTC.

The genes are TRBV28 and TRBJ2-5; 7 bases fit TRBD2. This CDR3 contains 13 residues. The ends lost 11 bases at V and 4 bases at J; junction bases unmatched: 10. Germline CDR1 MDHEN, CDR2 SYDVKM. CDR3 sequence: CACWEGLRETQYF. The CDR3 DNA reads as TGTGCCTGCTGGGAGGGACTGAGAGAGACCCAGTACTTC.

The chain joins TRBV5-1 to TRBJ2-1; D is uncertain. In germline, CDR1 is SGHRS, CDR2 YFSETQ. The germline V and J ends were trimmed by 0 bases and 0 bases, with 7 bases remaining between them. The CDR3 runs to 15 residues. CDR3 amino acids: CASSLVASSYNEQFF. In nucleotides, the CDR3 is TGCGCCAGCAGCTTGGTCGCCAGCTCCTACAATGAGCAGTTCTTC.

The chain is built from TRBV28 and TRBJ2-7, with 9 bases identical to TRBD1. The CDR3 runs 18 residues. CDR1 is MDHEN and CDR2 is SYDVKM in the germline V gene. J lost 3 bases, V lost 3 bases, and 15 bases had no gene match. The CDR3 DNA is TGTGCCAGCAGTTTTTACTACGGGACAGGGACGTACTACTACGAGCAGTACTTC. Protein: CASSFYYGTGTYYYEQYF.